This T cell receptor beta chain originates from a study of blood T cells in healthy people across ages. Study-wide points: Age brought a roughly linear fall in TCR beta diversity measured per million T cells.

This clonotype was seen repeatedly, ten times or more. Its antigen is currently unknown. The use of a sample-barcoded 5' primer and a J-beta primer mix characterized a second PCR of roughly 6 to 11 cycles. TCRdb called the 5' RACE reads again in MiXCR, with one record for every CDR3 protein. The table has fewer than 2 million distinct CDR3 sequences, approximately 40% seen once. V was clipped by 5 bases and J by 6 bases; unmatched bases: 6. The CDR3 runs 13 residues. CDR1 is SGHTA, CDR2 FQGNSA, per germline. This chain connects TRBV7-2 to TRBJ1-2, with 7 bases lining up with TRBD1. This receptor was identified in a human donor in good health. What was sequenced was blood. For the CDR3, the DNA is TGTGCCAGCAGCCTCAGACAGGGAGATGGCTACACCTTC. It specifies CASSLRQGDGYTF.